What follows describes a single TCR beta chain. Time point meaning: baseline pretreatment blood. Noted treatment: 15 Gy SBRT to primary tumor, nephrectomy 4 weeks later. This sample was included in a study of radiation and T cells in renal cell carcinoma. This CDR3 has 13 residues. The germline V gene has CDR1 SGHDN and CDR2 FVKESK. The V end was cut by 1 base, the J end by 6 bases, with 10 bases between. Produced via immunoSEQ multiplex PCR; TCRdb's table is partial and in-frame only. The sample contains around 140,000 clones, 83% of which appear only once. The sequence was collected from a woman between 50 and 59 years old with renal cell carcinoma. The sequenced sample was blood, obtained from a patient whose treatment included radiotherapy and nephrectomy. V and J are TRBV14 and TRBJ2-7; D is unresolved. The CDR3 here is CASSQVVQSEQYF. The DNA for the CDR3 is TGTGCCAGCAGCCAAGTAGTGCAGTCCGAGCAGTACTTC.